Described below is a single TCR beta chain sequence and its context. V lost 9 bases to trimming and J lost 10 bases; unmatched junction nucleotides: 15. Germline assignment: CDR1 MNHNS and CDR2 SASEGT. This CDR3 has 14 residues. The data were produced by immunoSEQ multiplex PCR, yet TCRdb's version contains in-frame clones alone and is incomplete. The data contain roughly 40,000 clones, 70% to 90% of them seen just once; the ten biggest clones take up approximately 6%. Individuals having autoimmune disease history or systemic immunosuppression were not enrolled. The record originates from a study of OX40 agonist ivuxolimab in advanced cancers.

Material: CD4+ or CD8+ T cells sorted from blood, obtained in a trial of the OX40 agonist ivuxolimab. The source of this sequence is an adult with an advanced solid tumor such as melanoma, head and neck, liver or kidney cancer. This sequence joins TRBV6-1 and TRBJ1-5, with 7 bases that match TRBD1. CDR3: CASGDSFGVSPQHF. In DNA form, the CDR3 reads TGTGCCAGTGGGGACAGTTTTGGCGTCAGTCCCCAGCATTTT.